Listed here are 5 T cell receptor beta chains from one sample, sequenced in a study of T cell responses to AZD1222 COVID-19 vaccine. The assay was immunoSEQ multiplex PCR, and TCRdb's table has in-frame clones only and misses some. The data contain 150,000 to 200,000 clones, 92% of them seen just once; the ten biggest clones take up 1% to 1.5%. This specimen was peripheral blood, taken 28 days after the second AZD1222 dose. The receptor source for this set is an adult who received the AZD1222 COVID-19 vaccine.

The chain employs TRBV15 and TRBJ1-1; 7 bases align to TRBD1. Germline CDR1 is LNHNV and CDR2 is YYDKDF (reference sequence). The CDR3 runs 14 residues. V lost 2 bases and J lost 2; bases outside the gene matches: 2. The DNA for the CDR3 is TGTGCCACCAGCAGACGGGACAGTAACACTGAAGCTTTCTTT. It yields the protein CATSRRDSNTEAFF. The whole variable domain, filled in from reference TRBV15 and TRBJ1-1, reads DAMVIQNPRYQVTQFGKPVTLSCSQTLNHNVMYWYQQKSSQAPKLLFHYYDKDFNNEADTPDNFQSRRPNTSFCFLDIRSPGLGDTAMYLCATSRRDSNTEAFFGQGTRLTVV.

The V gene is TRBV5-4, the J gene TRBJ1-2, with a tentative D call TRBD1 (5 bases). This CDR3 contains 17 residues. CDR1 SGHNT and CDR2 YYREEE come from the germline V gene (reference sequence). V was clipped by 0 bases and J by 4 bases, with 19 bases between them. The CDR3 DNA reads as TGTGCCAGCAGCTTGGGGGACTTGTTAGGGGCCCCCTATGGCTACACCTTC. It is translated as CASSLGDLLGAPYGYTF. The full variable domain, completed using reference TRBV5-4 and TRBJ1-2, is ETGVTQSPTHLIKTRGQQVTLRCSSQSGHNTVSWYQQALGQGPQFIFQYYREEENGRGNFPPRFSGLQFPNYSSELNVNALELDDSALYLCASSLGDLLGAPYGYTFGSGTRLTVV.

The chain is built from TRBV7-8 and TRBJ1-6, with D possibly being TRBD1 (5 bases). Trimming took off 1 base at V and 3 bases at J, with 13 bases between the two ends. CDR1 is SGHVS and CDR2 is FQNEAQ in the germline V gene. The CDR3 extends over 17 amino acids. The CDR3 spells CASSLGPGNDYNSPLHF. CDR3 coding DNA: TGTGCCAGCAGCTTAGGGCCAGGGAACGACTATAATTCACCCCTCCACTTT.

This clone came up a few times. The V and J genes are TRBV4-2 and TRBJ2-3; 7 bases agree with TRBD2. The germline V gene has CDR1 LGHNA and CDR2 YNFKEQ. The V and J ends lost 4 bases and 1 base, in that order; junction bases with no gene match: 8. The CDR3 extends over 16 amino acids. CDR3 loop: CASSPTGTTGTDTQYF. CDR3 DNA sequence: TGTGCCAGCAGCCCTACCGGGACTACAGGCACAGATACGCAGTATTTT.

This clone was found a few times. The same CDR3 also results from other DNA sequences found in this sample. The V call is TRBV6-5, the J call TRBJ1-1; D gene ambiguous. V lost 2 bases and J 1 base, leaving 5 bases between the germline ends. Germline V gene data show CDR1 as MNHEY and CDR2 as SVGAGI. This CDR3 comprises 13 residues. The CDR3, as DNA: TGTGCCAGCAGTTACCGGGGGAACACTGAAGCTTTCTTT. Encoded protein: CASSYRGNTEAFF.